Only a few counts were recorded for the clone carrying this T cell receptor (beta chain). Its antigen remains unidentified. The gene names given are mouse names. Read coverage stops 1 residue before the CDR3 terminus; the germline J gene supplies the remainder. Germline CDR1 reads KGHPV; CDR2 reads FQNQEV (reference sequence). The CDR3 extends over 12 amino acids. With 8 bases removed from V and 1 base from J, the gap between germline ends came to 6 bases. The method was immunoSEQ multiplex PCR; TCRdb's version includes in-frame clones alone and lacks a portion of them. The sample lists approximately 5,000 clones, roughly 50% occurring once. Time point denoted: mouse harvest day 7 after allogeneic transplant. Each mouse received 10^7 T-cell-depleted marrow cells plus 10^6 splenic CD5+ T cells by tail vein. These data are taken from a study of tissue T cells after allogeneic stem cell transplantation. Findings and caveats of the study: Across patients, clones rarely overlapped, yet motif clusters were shared tissue-specifically. Tissue-detected TCR repertoire was only partly captured by blood and spleen T cells. This small cohort was clinically heterogeneous, and sampling depth was a limitation.

The receptor was isolated from a female BALB/c mouse given C57BL/6 T cells with graft-versus-host disease after an allogeneic hematopoietic cell transplant. The sample comprised gut tissue. This chain joins TRBV26 and TRBJ1-3; a weak D match, TRBD1 (5 bases). The part of the CDR3 DNA that was read is TGTGCCAGCCGGGACTCTGGAAATACGCTCTAT. Its protein is CASRDSGNTLY. The whole CDR3 is CASRDSGNTLYF.